This passage covers 25 T cell receptor beta chains from one sample sequenced in a study of blood T cell repertoires in COVID-19. Some clones are missing from TCRdb's copy, which holds only in-frame ones; the method was immunoSEQ multiplex PCR. Of some 200,000 clones in the sample, around 83% were seen once. Sequenced material: peripheral blood. Receptors originate from a woman of 80 years or more in a cohort sampled during active or convalescent COVID-19.

This chain joins TRBV5-3 and TRBJ2-7, with TRBD2 matching 13 bases. TRBV5-3 is sorted into the ORF group, with uncertain function. J gave up 3 bases and V 5 bases, and 8 bases lay outside the gene matches. The CDR3 is 16 residues long. CDR3 sequence: CARRSGTSGTYYEQYV. CDR3 nucleotides: TGTGCCAGAAGGTCCGGGACTAGCGGGACGTACTACGAGCAGTACGTC.

This chain joins TRBV5-1 and TRBJ2-7; D unclear. V was pared by 0 bases and J by 0 bases, with 10 bases between. Germline lookup yields CDR1 SGHRS and CDR2 YFSETQ. There are 15 residues in the CDR3. The CDR3 DNA follows: TGCGCCAGCAGCTTGGATCCAGGTAGCTCCTACGAGCAGTACGTC. As protein: CASSLDPGSSYEQYV.

The V gene is TRBV5-4, the J gene TRBJ2-5; D might be TRBD1 (6 bases). The ends were cut back, 0 bases at V and 3 bases at J, with 9 bases in the middle. The length of the CDR3 is 14 residues. Germline V gives CDR1 SGHNT, CDR2 YYREEE (reference sequence). CDR3 coding DNA: TGTGCCAGCAGCTTGGGGTCAGGGGAAGAGACCCAGTACTTC. The encoded protein is CASSLGSGEETQYF.

This clone showed up just a few times. As DNA, the CDR3 is TGTGCCAGCGGATACGGGGGGCCTTACGAGCAGTACTTC. It codes for CASGYGGPYEQYF. The chain combines TRBV28 with TRBJ2-7, with D possibly being TRBD2 (7 bases). The CDR3 consists of 13 residues. Trimming removed 8 bases from V and 4 bases from J, with 15 bases in between. Germline V gene lookup returns CDR1 MDHEN and CDR2 SYDVKM.

The chain joins TRBV5-1 to TRBJ2-3, with 8 bases matching TRBD2. Germline CDR1 SGHRS, CDR2 YFSETQ. The V gene end was trimmed by 0 bases and the J gene end by 6 bases; junction bases not matched to a gene: 6. CDR3 length: 15 residues. The CDR3 reads CASSLDGRERDTQYF. The CDR3 nucleotides read TGCGCCAGCAGCTTGGACGGGAGGGAGAGGGATACGCAGTATTTT.

The CDR3 nucleotides are TGTGCCAGCAGTCTTGATCGGGACAGGGTTAACTATGGCTACACCTTC. Residues: CASSLDRDRVNYGYTF. This chain joins TRBV6-6 and TRBJ1-2; 9 nucleotides line up with TRBD1. Germline assignment: CDR1 MNHNY and CDR2 SVGAGI (reference sequence). V was pared by 5 bases and J by 1 base, with 8 bases of the junction left unmatched. This CDR3 spans 16 amino acids.

The V call is TRBV20-1, the J call TRBJ1-4; the D is unclear. Germline V gene lookup returns CDR1 DFQATT and CDR2 SNEGSKA (reference sequence). The V end was cut by 3 bases, the J end by 1 base, with 9 bases between. The CDR3 spans 14 residues. CDR3 protein: CSASSGETNEKLFF. The CDR3 nucleotides are TGCAGTGCTAGTAGCGGAGAAACTAATGAAAAACTGTTTTTT.

The chain carries TRBV24-1 and TRBJ1-5, with a possible D match to TRBD1 (6 bases). The length of the CDR3 is 14 residues. Germline assignment: CDR1 KGHDR and CDR2 SFDVKD. V was clipped by 9 bases and J by 4 bases, with 15 bases between them. The CDR3 sequence: CATQPRTANQPQHF. Here the CDR3 DNA reads TGTGCCACCCAGCCCCGGACAGCTAATCAGCCCCAGCATTTT.

This clone was detected only a few times. The chain couples TRBV11-3 to TRBJ1-1, with TRBD1 matching over 8 bases. The CDR3 is 13 residues long. The V gene's germline CDR1 is SGHNT and CDR2 YENEEA. After removal of 5 bases from V and 4 bases from J, the junction contained 3 bases not matched to a gene. The CDR3 nucleotides are TGTGCCAGCAGCCTACAGGGGGGCACTGAAGCTTTCTTT. This codes for CASSLQGGTEAFF.

This clone was seen more than once but under ten times. The CDR3 reads CASSPGLSTGELFF. In DNA, the CDR3 is TGCGCCAGCAGCCCGGGACTGTCCACCGGGGAGCTGTTTTTT. This chain uses TRBV5-1 with TRBJ2-2, with D tentatively TRBD2 (6 bases). Between the trimmed V and J ends, which lost 4 bases and 4 bases, there was a span of 11 bases. Germline V gives CDR1 SGHRS, CDR2 YFSETQ. The CDR3 runs to 14 residues.

This clone was recorded only once. The chain carries TRBV6-5 and TRBJ1-5, with a weak D call TRBD1 (5 bases). The CDR3 is 13 residues long. Germline assignment: CDR1 MNHEY and CDR2 SVGAGI. Trimming took off 2 bases at V and 9 bases at J, with 11 bases between the two ends. The DNA for the CDR3 is TGTGCCAGCAGTTACCGGGGGGAGACGCCCCAGCATTTT. This codes for CASSYRGETPQHF.

The chain links TRBV14 to TRBJ1-1; D possibly corresponds to TRBD1 (6 bases). V was pared by 4 bases and J by 5 bases, with 17 bases between. This CDR3 has 15 residues. Germline CDR1 is SGHDN and CDR2 is FVKESK. The CDR3 protein is CASSRHRVQGTEAFF. As DNA, the CDR3 is TGTGCCAGCAGCCGACACAGGGTCCAGGGGACTGAAGCTTTCTTT.

The chain is built from TRBV24-1 and TRBJ2-1; 7 bases align to TRBD2. Germline-derived CDR1 and CDR2 are KGHDR and SFDVKD. The CDR3 spans 14 residues. V shed 4 bases and J 5 bases; nucleotides not matched to a gene: 4. CDR3 coding DNA: TGTGCCACCAGTGAGGCACTAGCGAACAATGAGCAGTTCTTC. This encodes CATSEALANNEQFF.

This clone occurred a few times. This rearrangement joins TRBV4-1 to TRBJ2-5; 10 positions match TRBD1. The CDR3 is made up of 16 amino acids. Per the germline V gene, CDR1 is MGHRA and CDR2 is YSYEKL. Unmatched junction bases numbered 6, after V lost 1 base and J lost 4 bases. This chain's CDR3 is CASSQAGDRGRETQYF. CDR3 bases: TGCGCCAGCAGCCAAGCGGGCGACAGGGGGCGAGAGACCCAGTACTTC.

V is TRBV3-1 (or the pseudogene TRBV3-2) and J is TRBJ2-1, with TRBD1 as a possible D gene (6 bases). Germline CDR1 is LGHDT and CDR2 is YNNKEL (reference sequence). V was shortened by 8 bases and J by 10 bases, with 15 bases between the two germline ends. CDR3 length: 12 amino acids. CDR3 in DNA: TGTGCCAGCCAGCAGGGGCAGGTCGAGCAGTTCTTC. Its translation is CASQQGQVEQFF.

The rearrangement joins TRBV4-1 to TRBJ1-1; 10 bases agree with TRBD1. J gave up 3 bases and V 4 bases, and 8 bases lay outside the gene matches. Germline CDR1 is MGHRA and CDR2 is YSYEKL. This CDR3 has 16 residues. CDR3 in amino acids: CASSLRGDRGDTEAFF. The CDR3 DNA sequence: TGCGCCAGCAGCCTCCGAGGGGACAGGGGAGACACTGAAGCTTTCTTT.

The CDR3 DNA reads TGTGCCAGCAGCGCCACGACAGGGGTCAGAAACACCATATATTTT. Translated, it gives CASSATTGVRNTIYF. V and J are TRBV7-9 and TRBJ1-3; 8 nucleotides match TRBD1. The junction had 8 bases not matched to a gene; V was cut back by 5 bases and J by 5 bases. The CDR3 sequence is 15 residues long. The germline V gene has CDR1 SEHNR and CDR2 FQNEAQ (reference sequence).

The V and J genes are TRBV5-5 and TRBJ2-5; weak D call: TRBD2 (5 bases). Between the trimmed V and J ends, which lost 2 bases and 2 bases, there was a span of 10 bases. CDR1 is SGHKS and CDR2 is YYEKEE in the germline V gene (reference sequence). The CDR3 sequence is 14 residues long. CDR3 protein: CASSFRGPQETQYF. CDR3 nucleotides: TGTGCCAGCAGCTTTCGAGGGCCACAAGAGACCCAGTACTTC.

There are many counts of this clone. The chain links TRBV7-6 to TRBJ2-1; maybe TRBD1 (6 bases). The CDR3 has 17 residues. Germline assignment: CDR1 SGHVS and CDR2 FNYEAQ. V dropped 0 bases and J dropped 2 bases, with 14 bases sitting between them. The CDR3 DNA reads TGTGCCAGCAGCTTAGCGCTTAGAGGGGGAGCCTACAATGAGCAGTTCTTC. As protein: CASSLALRGGAYNEQFF.

This chain joins TRBV7-8 and TRBJ1-2, with D hard to call. This CDR3 comprises 15 residues. From germline, CDR1 is SGHVS and CDR2 FQNEAQ. Trimming took 7 bases from V and 4 from J, leaving 19 bases between them. CDR3 DNA: TGTGCCAGCAACCCGGTCGCGTCTTCCTCCTATGGCTACACCTTC. Translating gives CASNPVASSSYGYTF. The full variable domain, completed using reference TRBV7-8 and TRBJ1-2, is GAGVSQSPRYKVAKRGQDVALRCDPISGHVSLFWYQQALGQGPEFLTYFQNEAQLDKSGLPSDRFFAERPEGSVSTLKIQRTQQEDSAVYLCASNPVASSSYGYTFGSGTRLTVV.

The rearrangement links TRBV3-1 (or the pseudogene TRBV3-2) to TRBJ2-1; TRBD1 agrees at 12 bases. Unmatched junction bases numbered 4, after V lost 4 bases and J lost 9 bases. Germline CDR1 and CDR2: LGHDT and YNNKEL (reference sequence). The CDR3 is made up of 14 amino acids. The CDR3 DNA sequence: TGTGCCAGCAGCCCGGGACAGGGGGCGGTTGAGCAGTTCTTC. The encoded protein is CASSPGQGAVEQFF.

A few counts support this clone. The chain employs TRBV19 and TRBJ1-2, with D uncertain. V gave up 3 bases and J gave up 1 base, with 12 bases separating them. CDR3 length: 15 residues. Germline CDR1 LNHDA, CDR2 SQIVND (reference sequence). CDR3 protein: CASSMWQAHNYGYTF. The DNA for the CDR3 is TGTGCCAGTAGTATGTGGCAGGCCCATAACTATGGCTACACCTTC.

This clone was seen only a few times. The V and J genes are TRBV10-1 and TRBJ2-1; 11 nucleotides match TRBD2. CDR1 is WNHNN, CDR2 SYGVQD, per germline (reference sequence). Germline trimming cut 6 bases from V and 9 bases from J; bases unmatched to any gene: 16. The CDR3 totals 17 residues. CDR3 region: CASRASGTSGPNSEQFF. The DNA of the CDR3 is TGCGCCAGCAGGGCATCTGGGACTAGCGGACCAAACTCTGAGCAGTTCTTC.

This clone was recorded only once. V gene TRBV25-1 combines with J gene TRBJ1-1; 12 nucleotides match TRBD1. J gave up 5 bases and V 3 bases, and 10 bases lay outside the gene matches. Germline loops: CDR1 MGHDK, CDR2 SYGVNS. CDR3 length: 17 residues. The CDR3 coding sequence is TGTGCCAGCAGTGATACGGGACAGGGGGCTTTTAGGACTGAAGCTTTCTTT. Amino acids: CASSDTGQGAFRTEAFF.

This chain uses TRBV7-9 with TRBJ1-6, with 7 bases identical to TRBD1. Germline V gene lookup returns CDR1 SEHNR and CDR2 FQNEAQ (reference sequence). This CDR3 is 13 amino acids long. With 1 base clipped from V and 13 bases from J, the junction kept 4 bases outside the gene matches. The CDR3 loop is CASSLGQGEPLHF. As DNA, the CDR3 is TGTGCCAGCAGCTTAGGACAGGGTGAGCCCCTCCACTTT.